The 6 T cell receptor beta chains below all came from one sample that was sequenced in a study of cytomegalovirus exposure and HLA in healthy donors. The PCR contained 60 Vbeta and 13 Jbeta primers. Assay used: immunoSEQ multiplex PCR; TCRdb lists only in-frame clones, some missing. Here the sample spans 170,000 or so clones, over 70% being singletons. The specimen sequenced was PBMCs. Source of these receptors: a woman aged 25 to 39 in good health and CMV-seropositive.

The chain joins TRBV2 to TRBJ2-7, with 10 positions matching TRBD2. The CDR3 covers 16 residues. The germline V gene has CDR1 SNHLY and CDR2 FYNNEI. J gave up 2 bases and V 3 bases, and 7 bases lay outside the gene matches. CDR3 coding DNA: TGTGCCAGCAGTGATGGTAGCGGGAGGCGTACCTACGAGCAGTACTTC. As protein: CASSDGSGRRTYEQYF.

The chain is built from TRBV11-2 and TRBJ2-5; no clear D gene. Trimming removed 1 base at V and 1 base at J, with 4 bases between. Germline CDR1 and CDR2: SGHAT and FQNNGV. The CDR3 length is 13 residues. Here the CDR3 reads CASSLASQETQYF. CDR3 bases: TGTGCCAGCAGCTTAGCCAGCCAAGAGACCCAGTACTTC.

V gene TRBV10-3 combines with J gene TRBJ1-4; D remains ambiguous. The CDR3 runs 16 residues. V dropped 3 bases and J dropped 4 bases, with 15 bases sitting between them. Germline loops: CDR1 ENHRY, CDR2 SYGVKD. The CDR3 loop reads CAISEGQVMGNEKLFF. The DNA for the CDR3 is TGTGCCATCAGTGAAGGTCAGGTGATGGGTAATGAAAAACTGTTTTTT.

This clone was recorded only once. The chain links TRBV10-3 to TRBJ2-1; D may be TRBD1 (6 bases). This CDR3 comprises 16 residues. In germline, CDR1 is ENHRY, CDR2 SYGVKD. Trimming removed 0 bases at V and 7 bases at J, with 16 bases between. The CDR3 DNA sequence: TGTGCCATCAGTGAGTCGAGGGGAACAGGGTCGAATGAGCAGTTCTTC. Translated, it gives CAISESRGTGSNEQFF.

V is TRBV27 and J is TRBJ2-7, with 7 bases fitting TRBD1. The CDR3 runs to 14 residues. After removal of 4 bases from V and 4 bases from J, the junction contained 7 bases not matched to a gene. Germline loops: CDR1 MNHEY, CDR2 SMNVEV (reference sequence). In DNA form, the CDR3 reads TGTGCCAGCAGTTCCCGGGACAGACAATACGAGCAGTACTTC. Residues: CASSSRDRQYEQYF.

This clone has only one observation. This CDR3 reads CASIRGGSLKETQYF. Written as DNA, the CDR3 is TGTGCCAGCATACGAGGGGGCTCCCTCAAAGAGACCCAGTACTTC. V usage is TRBV11-3 and J usage is TRBJ2-5, with 7 bases fitting TRBD1. The CDR3 sequence is 15 residues long. CDR1 and CDR2 (germline): SGHNT, YENEEA. V gave up 7 bases and J gave up 3 bases; unmatched junction bases: 11.